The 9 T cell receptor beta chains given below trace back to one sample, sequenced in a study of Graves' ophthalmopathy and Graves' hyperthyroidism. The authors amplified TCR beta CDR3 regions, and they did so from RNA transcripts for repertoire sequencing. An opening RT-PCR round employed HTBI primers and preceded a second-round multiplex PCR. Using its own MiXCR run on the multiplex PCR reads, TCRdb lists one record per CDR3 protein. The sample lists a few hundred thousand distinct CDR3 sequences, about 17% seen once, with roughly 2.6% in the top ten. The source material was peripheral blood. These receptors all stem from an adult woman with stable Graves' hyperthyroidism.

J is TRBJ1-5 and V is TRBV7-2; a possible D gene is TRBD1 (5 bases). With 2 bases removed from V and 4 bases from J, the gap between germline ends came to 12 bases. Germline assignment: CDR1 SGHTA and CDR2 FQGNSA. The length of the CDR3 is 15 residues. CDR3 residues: CASSLIGAGNQPQHF. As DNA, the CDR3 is TGTGCCAGCAGCTTAATAGGGGCGGGGAATCAGCCCCAGCATTTT.

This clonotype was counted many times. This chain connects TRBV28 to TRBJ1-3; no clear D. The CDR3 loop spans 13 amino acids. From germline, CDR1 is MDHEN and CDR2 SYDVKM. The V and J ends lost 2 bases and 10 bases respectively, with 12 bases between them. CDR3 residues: CASSLGPDVTIYF. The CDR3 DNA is TGTGCCAGCAGTTTAGGCCCCGACGTGACCATATATTTT. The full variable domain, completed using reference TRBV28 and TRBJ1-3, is DVKVTQSSRYLVKRTGEKVFLECVQDMDHENMFWYRQDPGLGLRLIYFSYDVKMKEKGDIPEGYSVSREKKERFSLILESASTNQTSMYLCASSLGPDVTIYFGEGSWLTVV.

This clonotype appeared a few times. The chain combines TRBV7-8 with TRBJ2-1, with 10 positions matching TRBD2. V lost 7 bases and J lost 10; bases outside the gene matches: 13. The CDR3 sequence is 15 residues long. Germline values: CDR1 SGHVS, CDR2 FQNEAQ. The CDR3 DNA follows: TGTGCCAGCAACCTCGGACTAGCGGCAGGCGGCGAGCAGTTCTTC. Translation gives CASNLGLAAGGEQFF.

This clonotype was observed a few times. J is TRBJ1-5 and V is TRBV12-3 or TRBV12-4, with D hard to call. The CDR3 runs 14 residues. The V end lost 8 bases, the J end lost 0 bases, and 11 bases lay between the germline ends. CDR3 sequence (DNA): TGTGCCAGCCGGAGTCGTAATAGCAATCAGCCCCAGCATTTT. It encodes CASRSRNSNQPQHF.

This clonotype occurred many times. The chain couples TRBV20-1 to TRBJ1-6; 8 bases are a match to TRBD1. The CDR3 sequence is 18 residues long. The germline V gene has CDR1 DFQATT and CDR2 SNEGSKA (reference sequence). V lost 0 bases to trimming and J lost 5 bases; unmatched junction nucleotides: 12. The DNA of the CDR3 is TGCAGTGCTAGAGACCTGAGCGGGCAGGGGGCAAATAATTCACCCCTCCACTTT. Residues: CSARDLSGQGANNSPLHF.

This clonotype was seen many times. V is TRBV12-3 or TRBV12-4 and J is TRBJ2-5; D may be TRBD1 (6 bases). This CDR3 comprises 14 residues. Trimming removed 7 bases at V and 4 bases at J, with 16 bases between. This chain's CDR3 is CASNQQGAGETQYF. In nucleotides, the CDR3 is TGTGCCAGCAACCAACAGGGTGCGGGAGAGACCCAGTACTTC.

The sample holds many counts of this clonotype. The CDR3 loop reads CASSSPRNTTYYTF. In nucleotides, the CDR3 is TGTGCCAGCAGTTCACCCCGAAATACAACATACTACACCTTC. The gene calls are TRBV27 and TRBJ1-2; unclear D gene. The CDR3 has 14 residues. V was clipped by 4 bases and J by 10 bases, with 19 bases between them. Germline CDR1 MNHEY, CDR2 SMNVEV (reference sequence).

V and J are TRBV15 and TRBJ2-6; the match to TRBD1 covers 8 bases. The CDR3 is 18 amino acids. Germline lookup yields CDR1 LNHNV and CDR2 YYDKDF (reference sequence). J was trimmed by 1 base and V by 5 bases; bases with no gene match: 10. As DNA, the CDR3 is TGTGCCACCAGCCCTCCGACAGGGGCCACGTCTGGGGCCAACGTCCTGACTTTC. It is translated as CATSPPTGATSGANVLTF.

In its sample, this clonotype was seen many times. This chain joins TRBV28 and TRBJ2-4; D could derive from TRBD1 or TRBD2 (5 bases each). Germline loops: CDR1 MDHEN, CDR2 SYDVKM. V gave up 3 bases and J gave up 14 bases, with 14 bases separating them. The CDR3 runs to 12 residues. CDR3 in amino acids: CASSFFRDVKYF. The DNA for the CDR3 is TGTGCCAGCAGTTTCTTTAGGGACGTTAAGTACTTC.